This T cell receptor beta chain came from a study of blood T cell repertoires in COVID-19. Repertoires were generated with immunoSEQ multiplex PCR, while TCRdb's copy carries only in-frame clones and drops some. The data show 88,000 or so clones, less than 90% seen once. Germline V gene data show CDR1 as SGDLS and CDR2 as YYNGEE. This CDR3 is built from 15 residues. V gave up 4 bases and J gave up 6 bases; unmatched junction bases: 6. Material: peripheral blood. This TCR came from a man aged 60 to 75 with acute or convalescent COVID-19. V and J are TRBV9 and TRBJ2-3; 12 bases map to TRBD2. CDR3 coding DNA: TGTGCCAGCAGCTCTGGGCTAGCGGGAGGGGATACGCAGTATTTT. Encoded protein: CASSSGLAGGDTQYF.